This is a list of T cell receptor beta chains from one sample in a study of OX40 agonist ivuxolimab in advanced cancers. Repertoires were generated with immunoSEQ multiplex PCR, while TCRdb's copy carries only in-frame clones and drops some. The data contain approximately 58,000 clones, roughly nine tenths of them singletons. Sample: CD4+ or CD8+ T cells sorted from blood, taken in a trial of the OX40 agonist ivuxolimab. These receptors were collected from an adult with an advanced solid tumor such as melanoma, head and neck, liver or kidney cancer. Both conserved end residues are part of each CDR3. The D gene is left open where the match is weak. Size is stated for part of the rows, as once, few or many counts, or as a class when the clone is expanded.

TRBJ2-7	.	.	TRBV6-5	TGTGCCAGCAGTCCATGGCAGTACCTTTCCTACGAGCAGTACTTC	CASSPWQYLSYEQYF
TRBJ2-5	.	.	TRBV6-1	TGTGCCAGCAGTGAAATAGGGACGGAGACCCAGTACTTC	CASSEIGTETQYF
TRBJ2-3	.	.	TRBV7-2	TGTGCCAGCAGCTTGGACTTAAATACGCAGTATTTT	CASSLDLNTQYF
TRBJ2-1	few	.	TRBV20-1	TGCAGTGCTATTTTAGCGGGACAGCTGTTCTTC	CSAILAGQLFF
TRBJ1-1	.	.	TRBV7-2	TGTGCCAGCAGGAAGGATAACACTGAAGCTTTCTTT	CASRKDNTEAFF
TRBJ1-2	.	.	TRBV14	TGTGCCAGCAGCCAACGGGGGCAGGGCGGGGGCTACACCTTC	CASSQRGQGGGYTF
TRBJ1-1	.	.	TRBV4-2	TGTGCCAGCAGCCAAGAGGCCGGTAAAACTGAAGCTTTCTTT	CASSQEAGKTEAFF
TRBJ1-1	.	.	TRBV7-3	TGTGCCAGCAGCCGACGAATGAACACTGAAGCTTTCTTT	CASSRRMNTEAFF
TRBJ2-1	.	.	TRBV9	TGTGCCAGCACGGAGCTCACCGGCTCCTACAATGAGCAGTTCTTC	CASTELTGSYNEQFF
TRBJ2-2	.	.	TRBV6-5	TGTGCCAGCAGTTACTCCAACACCGGGGAGCTGTTTTTT	CASSYSNTGELFF
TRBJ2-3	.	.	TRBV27	TGTGCCAGCAGTTTAAGAAGCAGCGGCTATCGGGATACGCAGTATTTT	CASSLRSSGYRDTQYF
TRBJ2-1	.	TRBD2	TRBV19	TGTGCCAGTAGTACTAAGACTAGCGGGAGGGGGCTACAAGAGCAGTTCTTC	CASSTKTSGRGLQEQFF
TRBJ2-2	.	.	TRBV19	TGTGCCAGTAGAAACAGACAATACACCGGGGAGCTGTTTTTT	CASRNRQYTGELFF
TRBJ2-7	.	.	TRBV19	TGTGCCAGTAGTACAGGCAGAAGATACGAGCAGTACTTC	CASSTGRRYEQYF
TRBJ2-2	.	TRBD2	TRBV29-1	TGCAGCGTCAGGACTAGCGGGAGGTCCGGGGAGCTGTTTTTT	CSVRTSGRSGELFF
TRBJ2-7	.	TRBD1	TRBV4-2	TGTGCCAGCAGCCAAGAAATTGGGACAGGGCGCGAGCAGTACTTC	CASSQEIGTGREQYF
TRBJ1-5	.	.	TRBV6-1	TGTGCCAGCAGGGGATTTCTAAAACCCCATCAGCCCCAGCATTTT	CASRGFLKPHQPQHF
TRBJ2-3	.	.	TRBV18	TGTGCCAGCTCACCGGGATGGAGCACAGATACGCAGTATTTT	CASSPGWSTDTQYF
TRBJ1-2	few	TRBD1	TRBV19	TGTGCCAGTAGTACCGGGACAGGGCTCTATGGCTACACCTTC	CASSTGTGLYGYTF
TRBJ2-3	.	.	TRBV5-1	TGCGCCAGCAGCTTGGCTACAAGCACAGATACGCAGTATTTT	CASSLATSTDTQYF
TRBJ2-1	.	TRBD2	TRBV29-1	TGCAGCGTCCCCGGACTAGCGGGAAGCTGGGAGCAGTTCTTC	CSVPGLAGSWEQFF
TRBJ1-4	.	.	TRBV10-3	TGTGCCATCAGTGAGTCAGGCAGTGAGAATGAAAAACTGTTTTTT	CAISESGSENEKLFF
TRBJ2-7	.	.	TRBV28	TGTGCCAGCAACCCGGGCAATGTCTACGAGCAGTACTTC	CASNPGNVYEQYF
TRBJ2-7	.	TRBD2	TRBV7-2	TGTGCCAGCAGCGCCTTAGCGGGAACCTACGAGCAGTACTTC	CASSALAGTYEQYF
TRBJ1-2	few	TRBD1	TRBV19	TGTGCCAGTAGTATAGATCTGGGCAGGGGGCCCTATGGCTACACCTTC	CASSIDLGRGPYGYTF
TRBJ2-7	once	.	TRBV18	TGTGCCAGCTCACCCCGGGTCGGGGACGAGCAGTACTTC	CASSPRVGDEQYF
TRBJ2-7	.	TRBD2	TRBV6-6	TGTGCCAGCAGTACCTCACTAGCGGGAGGCGGCGAGCAGTACTTC	CASSTSLAGGGEQYF
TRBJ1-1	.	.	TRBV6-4	TGTGCCAGCAGTGTCCTTCCCGGACGGGTAAGCACTGAAGCTTTCTTT	CASSVLPGRVSTEAFF
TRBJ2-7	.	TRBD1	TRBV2	TGTGCCAGCAGTGATGACAGGGTCTACGAGCAGTACTTC	CASSDDRVYEQYF
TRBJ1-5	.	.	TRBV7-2	TGTGCCAGCAGCTTTGCGGGGAATAGCAATCAGCCCCAGCATTTT	CASSFAGNSNQPQHF
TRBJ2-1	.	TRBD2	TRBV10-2	TGCGCCAGCATTAGCGGGAAGGACAATGAGCAGTTCTTC	CASISGKDNEQFF
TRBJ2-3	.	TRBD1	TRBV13	TGTGCCAGCAGCATGGACAGGGGGCCGCGTAGTACGCAGTATTTT	CASSMDRGPRSTQYF
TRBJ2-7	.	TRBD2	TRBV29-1	TGCAGCGTCGCCCGAAGTCTAGCGGGAGGGTCCGACGAGCAGTACTTC	CSVARSLAGGSDEQYF
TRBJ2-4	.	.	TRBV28	TGTGCCAGCAGTCCCGGGACACTCAAAAACATTCAGTACTTC	CASSPGTLKNIQYF
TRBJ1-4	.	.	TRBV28	TGTGCCAGCAGTTTCCTGGGAACTAATGAAAAACTGTTTTTT	CASSFLGTNEKLFF
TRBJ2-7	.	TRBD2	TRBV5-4	TGTGCCAGCAGCTCAAGATGGGGCGGGAGTGGCGAGCAGTACTTC	CASSSRWGGSGEQYF
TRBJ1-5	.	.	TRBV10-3	TGTGCCGCCAGGGCTGGGGCCGACGCAGATCAGCCCCAGCATTTT	CAARAGADADQPQHF
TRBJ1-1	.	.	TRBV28	TGTGCCAGCAGCCCCCTGAACACTGAAGCTTTCTTT	CASSPLNTEAFF
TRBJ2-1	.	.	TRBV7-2	TGTGCCAGCAGCCCCCGGGGCACCTACAATGAGCAGTTCTTC	CASSPRGTYNEQFF
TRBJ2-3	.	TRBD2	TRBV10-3	TGTGCCATCAGTGGGACTAGCGGGATCGTCGGTACGCAGTATTTT	CAISGTSGIVGTQYF
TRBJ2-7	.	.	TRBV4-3	TGCGCCAGCAGCCAACGACCCTCATGGGAGCAGTACTTC	CASSQRPSWEQYF
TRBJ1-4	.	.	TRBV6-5	TGTGCCAGCAAAGAGGGTGTCGCAGGCGGTGAAAAACTGTTTTTT	CASKEGVAGGEKLFF